The 29 T cell receptor beta chains listed next were all sequenced from one sample in a study of post-analysis software for immune sequencing data. Findings and caveats of the study: Patients used about five TRBV segments, including TRBV5-6, TRBV5-1 and TRBV20-1, more often than controls.

Which antigens these TCRs recognize remains unknown. TCR beta libraries were prepared from cDNA with unique molecular identifiers. TCRdb used MiXCR to reprocess the PCR reads, holding one entry per CDR3 protein. The table shows around 200,000 distinct CDR3 sequences, with over 25% occurring only once. Sequencing was performed on blood. The receptor set was obtained from a girl aged 2-17 years with multiple sclerosis.

The chain is built from TRBV5-4 and TRBJ2-4; the D gene is possibly TRBD2 (5 bases). The DNA end is a closer match to TRBJ2-7, so the J assignment may be wrong. The length of the CDR3 is 12 residues. CDR1 is SGHNT, CDR2 YYREEE, per germline (reference sequence). Written as DNA, the CDR3 is TGTGCCAGCAGCTCGGACTTATACGAGCAGTACTTC. Its translation is CASSSDLYEQYF.

This clonotype was recorded once. A much bigger clone sits one base away, suggesting this may be a read error. V and J are TRBV7-3 and TRBJ2-3; D perhaps matches TRBD1 (6 bases). Germline assignment: CDR1 SGHTA and CDR2 FQGTGA. Trimming removed 7 bases from V and 5 bases from J, with 16 bases in between. The CDR3 is made up of 14 amino acids. In nucleotides, the CDR3 is TGTGCCAGCAAAACGGACAGATATGTAGATACGCAGTATTTT. Translating gives CASKTDRYVDTQYF.

This clonotype was detected many times. The chain uses TRBV6-5 and TRBJ2-7, with a tentative D call TRBD1 (5 bases). The V end was cut by 6 bases, the J end by 3 bases, with 9 bases between. Germline loops: CDR1 MNHEY, CDR2 SVGAGI. The CDR3 has 12 residues. The CDR3: CASRRDSYEQYF. CDR3 DNA sequence: TGTGCCAGCAGGCGTGACAGCTACGAGCAGTACTTC.

The V and J genes are TRBV18 and TRBJ1-2, with D possibly being TRBD1 (6 bases). Germline CDR1 is KGHSH and CDR2 is LQKENI. The CDR3 loop spans 14 amino acids. Trimming shortened V by 4 bases and J by 8 bases, and 17 bases separated the two germline ends. CDR3: CASSHGGREEGYTF. Here the CDR3 DNA reads TGTGCCAGCTCACATGGGGGGCGAGAAGAAGGCTACACCTTC.

In this sample, this clonotype turned up a few times. The V and J genes are TRBV5-1 and TRBJ2-6; D is unresolved. This CDR3 is built from 14 residues. Germline V gene data show CDR1 as SGHRS and CDR2 as YFSETQ. V dropped 0 bases and J dropped 2 bases, with 3 bases sitting between them. CDR3 region: CASSLVAGANVLTF. The DNA of the CDR3 is TGCGCCAGCAGCTTGGTAGCTGGGGCCAACGTCCTGACTTTC.

Remarks on this clonotype: Relative to the germline gene, one junction end is altered; a read error may explain this. The V and J genes are TRBV18 and TRBJ1-2; perhaps TRBD1 as D (5 bases). The CDR3 covers 15 residues. CDR1 and CDR2 from the germline V gene are KGHSH and LQKENI. The CDR3 DNA follows: TGTGCCAGCTCAGAGACAGACACTTCTAACTATGGCTACATCTTC. This encodes CASSETDTSNYGYIF.

The genes are TRBV11-2 and TRBJ2-3; TRBD2 agrees at 13 bases. The germline V gene encodes CDR1 SGHAT and CDR2 FQNNGV. V trimming: 2 bases; J trimming: 5 bases; junction bases outside the gene matches: 7. This CDR3 spans 17 amino acids. The CDR3 reads CASSLPPGTSGEDTQYF. CDR3 nucleotide sequence: TGTGCCAGCAGCTTACCCCCAGGGACTAGCGGGGAAGATACGCAGTATTTT.

This clonotype has a handful of counts. The genes are TRBV12-3 or TRBV12-4 and TRBJ2-3; D is unresolved. Trimming shortened V by 5 bases and J by 2 bases, and 8 bases separated the two germline ends. The CDR3 is 13 amino acids. This chain's CDR3 is CASSPRPTDTQYF. The CDR3 bases are TGTGCCAGCAGTCCTAGACCCACAGATACGCAGTATTTT.

Regarding this clonotype: A clone one base away is much larger, so this may be a read error. The genes are TRBV9 and TRBJ2-4; the D gene is possibly TRBD2 (5 bases). Judging by the DNA end, TRBJ2-7 fits better; the J call may be wrong. Germline V gives CDR1 SGDLS, CDR2 YYNGEE. The CDR3 sequence is 13 residues long. The CDR3 loop reads CASSLGEGSEQYF. In DNA, the CDR3 is TGTGCCAGCAGCCTTGGAGAGGGAAGCGAGCAGTACTTC.

This clonotype was seen repeatedly, ten times or more. V is TRBV20-1 and J is TRBJ1-4, with 11 bases fitting TRBD1. CDR1 and CDR2 from the germline V gene are DFQATT and SNEGSKA (reference sequence). The V and J ends lost 5 bases and 5 bases, in that order; junction bases with no gene match: 1. This CDR3 contains 13 residues. The CDR3 nucleotides read TGCAGTGCTGGGGACAGGGGGAATGAAAAACTGTTTTTT. Translated: CSAGDRGNEKLFF.

Points on this clonotype: An end of the junction does not agree with germline; a read error may underlie this. This chain connects TRBV9 to TRBJ1-1, with D maybe TRBD1 (5 bases). Germline V gene lookup returns CDR1 SGDLS and CDR2 YYNGEE. This CDR3 has 13 residues. The CDR3 sequence: CASSVGGDTEAFF. The CDR3 region has the DNA TGTGCCAGTAGCGTAGGAGGGGACACTGAAGCTTTCTTT.

This clonotype appeared many times. The chain has TRBV20-1 and TRBJ2-1; 8 bases map to TRBD2. The germline V gene has CDR1 DFQATT and CDR2 SNEGSKA (reference sequence). J was trimmed by 0 bases and V by 0 bases; bases with no gene match: 4. The CDR3 sequence is 16 residues long. CDR3 in DNA: TGCAGTGCTAGAGATTGGCTAGCGGGCTCCTACAATGAGCAGTTCTTC. Translated, it gives CSARDWLAGSYNEQFF.

The chain links TRBV5-1 to TRBJ2-3; tentative D call: TRBD1 (6 bases). This CDR3 is built from 15 residues. The V end was cut by 3 bases, the J end by 0 bases, with 11 bases between. Germline assignment: CDR1 SGHRS and CDR2 YFSETQ. The CDR3 nucleotides are TGCGCCAGCAGCTCTTGGGACACTAGCACAGATACGCAGTATTTT. This encodes CASSSWDTSTDTQYF.

A word on this clonotype: A much larger clone lies one base from this, so it may be a read error. The V gene is TRBV6-4, the J gene TRBJ2-5; D might be TRBD2 (6 bases). Germline CDR1 MRHNA, CDR2 SNTAGT. This CDR3 region has 13 residues. V was shortened by 6 bases and J by 11 bases, with 19 bases between the two germline ends. CDR3 region: CASSREPYNEQYF. CDR3 in DNA: TGTGCCAGCAGCCGGGAGCCCTACAATGAGCAGTACTTC.

This clonotype occurred a few times. This chain links TRBV11-2 with TRBJ2-3; 8 nucleotides agree with TRBD2. The junction had 21 bases not matched to a gene; V was cut back by 5 bases and J by 5 bases. This CDR3 is built from 19 residues. Germline values: CDR1 SGHAT, CDR2 FQNNGV. CDR3 in DNA: TGTGCCAGCAGCCCCGGACGGGGATACACTCGGGGGGGGAAAGATACGCAGTATTTT. Translating gives CASSPGRGYTRGGKDTQYF.

This clonotype showed up many times. The rearrangement uses TRBV6-5 and TRBJ2-1; D is perhaps TRBD1 (5 bases). CDR3 length: 14 amino acids. V lost 6 bases to trimming and J lost 0 bases, with 9 bases between them. Germline V gene sequence: CDR1 MNHEY, CDR2 SVGAGI. CDR3 in amino acids: CASSYRSSYNEQFF. The CDR3 region has the DNA TGTGCCAGCAGCTACAGGAGCTCCTACAATGAGCAGTTCTTC.

The gene calls are TRBV20-1 and TRBJ1-3; no firm D call. The CDR3 is made up of 11 amino acids. CDR1 is DFQATT and CDR2 is SNEGSKA in the germline V gene (reference sequence). V shed 5 bases and J shed 4 bases, with 6 bases lying between them. The CDR3 protein is CSAPLGNTIYF. CDR3 in DNA: TGCAGTGCTCCCCTAGGAAACACCATATATTTT.

This clonotype came up a few times. The chain carries TRBV18 and TRBJ2-1; D possibly corresponds to TRBD1 (5 bases). Germline CDR1 and CDR2: KGHSH and LQKENI. The CDR3 totals 15 residues. With 3 bases removed from V and 8 bases from J, the gap between germline ends came to 17 bases. The CDR3 DNA sequence: TGTGCCAGCTCACCGTGCCTGACAGATGGCTATGAGCAGTTCTTC. Translated, it gives CASSPCLTDGYEQFF.

The chain employs TRBV6-5 and TRBJ1-1; tentative D call: TRBD1 (6 bases). V was cut by 5 bases and J by 5 bases, with 15 bases left in between. Germline CDR1 MNHEY, CDR2 SVGAGI. The CDR3 consists of 14 residues. The CDR3 spells CASSASGARTEAFF. CDR3 sequence (DNA): TGTGCCAGCAGTGCCTCGGGGGCGAGGACTGAAGCTTTCTTT.

This clonotype was recorded at least ten times. This rearrangement joins TRBV27 to TRBJ2-7; the D gene is possibly TRBD1 (6 bases). Germline V gene sequence: CDR1 MNHEY, CDR2 SMNVEV (reference sequence). Trimming removed 1 base from V and 3 bases from J, with 10 bases in between. This CDR3 is 14 amino acids long. The CDR3 DNA reads TGTGCCAGCAGTTTATATCGGACAGACTACGAGCAGTACTTC. It is translated as CASSLYRTDYEQYF.

The chain couples TRBV12-3 or TRBV12-4 to TRBJ1-1; tentatively, D is TRBD1 (5 bases). CDR3 length: 16 residues. V was clipped by 6 bases and J by 3 bases, with 20 bases between them. CDR3 DNA sequence: TGTGCCAGCAGCCTCCTCGGTTGGGGCCGGGACACTGAAGCTTTCTTT. The encoded protein is CASSLLGWGRDTEAFF.

This clonotype was seen at least ten times. The chain couples TRBV12-3 or TRBV12-4 to TRBJ2-7; D not resolved. There are 13 residues in the CDR3. Trimming took 5 bases from V and 3 from J, leaving 11 bases between them. The CDR3: CASSAGRDYEQYF. In DNA form, the CDR3 reads TGTGCCAGCAGTGCCGGTAGGGACTACGAGCAGTACTTC.

As regards this clonotype: A much bigger clone sits one base away, suggesting this may be a read error. This chain connects TRBV20-1 to TRBJ1-2, with D hard to call. Looked up from germline, CDR1 is DFQATT and CDR2 is SNEGSKA (reference sequence). The CDR3 contains 14 residues. The DNA for the CDR3 is TGCGGTGCTAGTGACGTCCAGACTAACTATGGCTACACCTTC. This gives the protein CGASDVQTNYGYTF.

Concerning this clonotype: A much larger clone is a single base away; this may be a read error. The chain employs TRBV12-3 or TRBV12-4 and TRBJ2-1, with TRBD2 matching over 9 bases. Losses at the gene ends were 7 bases for V and 10 bases for J; bases not matched to a gene: 11. This CDR3 contains 14 residues. The CDR3 reads CASNVPGLANEQFF. The DNA of the CDR3 is TGTGCCAGCAACGTACCGGGACTAGCAAACGAGCAGTTCTTC.

This clonotype was seen a handful of times. The chain is built from TRBV5-1 and TRBJ2-1, with no clear D. V lost 4 bases and J 0 bases, leaving 14 bases between the germline ends. CDR1 is SGHRS, CDR2 YFSETQ, per germline. This CDR3 spans 16 amino acids. CDR3 in DNA: TGCGCCAGCAGCCGAGGACCGGTGGGCTCCTACAATGAGCAGTTCTTC. As protein: CASSRGPVGSYNEQFF.

The chain combines TRBV6-1 with TRBJ1-6, with D perhaps TRBD1 (6 bases). This CDR3 is 15 amino acids long. Deletions cut 2 bases from V and 10 bases from J, with 15 bases between. Germline CDR1 and CDR2: MNHNS and SASEGT. CDR3 loop: CASSENRAPRSPLHF. DNA of the CDR3: TGTGCCAGCAGTGAAAACAGGGCCCCAAGATCACCCCTCCACTTT.

This clonotype has a count of ten or more. This chain joins TRBV7-3 and TRBJ2-1; no clear D gene. V was shortened by 2 bases and J by 6 bases, with 14 bases between the two germline ends. This CDR3 spans 15 amino acids. The germline V gene has CDR1 SGHTA and CDR2 FQGTGA. The CDR3 reads CASSLGRMGINEQFF. The CDR3 DNA is TGTGCCAGCAGCTTAGGGCGCATGGGGATCAATGAGCAGTTCTTC.

Concerning this clonotype: A much larger clone is a single base away; this may be a read error. CDR3 loop: CVSSLADSYEQYF. Written as DNA, the CDR3 is TGCGTCAGCAGCTTGGCAGACTCCTACGAGCAGTACTTC. The chain recombines TRBV5-1 with TRBJ2-7; D is unclear. Germline V gives CDR1 SGHRS, CDR2 YFSETQ. The CDR3 has 13 residues.

This chain joins TRBV5-1 and TRBJ2-1, with 15 positions matching TRBD2. CDR1 is SGHRS, CDR2 YFSETQ, per germline. The CDR3 runs 17 residues. Trimming at V came to 5 bases and at J to 3 bases, leaving 6 bases not matched to a gene. The CDR3 DNA is TGCGCCAGCAGTCCCGGACTAGCGGGAGGGGGCTACAATGAGCAGTTCTTC. It encodes CASSPGLAGGGYNEQFF.